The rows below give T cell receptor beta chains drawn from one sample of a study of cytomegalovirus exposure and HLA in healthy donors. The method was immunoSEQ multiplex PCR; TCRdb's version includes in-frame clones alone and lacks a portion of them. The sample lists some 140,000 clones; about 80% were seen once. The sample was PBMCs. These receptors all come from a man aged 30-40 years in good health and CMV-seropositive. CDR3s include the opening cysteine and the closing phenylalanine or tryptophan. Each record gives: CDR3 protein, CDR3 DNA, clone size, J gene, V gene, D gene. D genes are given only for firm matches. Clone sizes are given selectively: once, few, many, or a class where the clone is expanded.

CDR3 protein: CAWRLRDRGEQYF
CDR3 DNA: TGTGCCTGGAGACTCCGGGACAGGGGGGAGCAGTACTTC
clone size: -
J gene: TRBJ2-7
V gene: TRBV30
D gene: TRBD1

CDR3 protein: CASSPLYQDNEQFF
CDR3 DNA: TGTGCCAGCAGCCCCCTGTACCAGGACAATGAGCAGTTCTTC
clone size: -
J gene: TRBJ2-1
V gene: TRBV11-2
D gene: -

CDR3 protein: CASSPGLAGVNEQFF
CDR3 DNA: TGTGCCAGCAGCCCTGGACTAGCGGGAGTTAATGAGCAGTTCTTC
clone size: once
J gene: TRBJ2-1
V gene: TRBV28
D gene: TRBD2

CDR3 protein: CASSQEQGADGYTF
CDR3 DNA: TGTGCCAGCAGCCAGGAACAGGGGGCGGATGGCTACACCTTC
clone size: once
J gene: TRBJ1-2
V gene: TRBV4-2
D gene: TRBD1

CDR3 protein: CASSSMGLADNEQFF
CDR3 DNA: TGTGCCAGCAGCTCCATGGGACTAGCGGACAATGAGCAGTTCTTC
clone size: -
J gene: TRBJ2-1
V gene: TRBV7-2
D gene: TRBD2

CDR3 protein: CASSLFTGLNTEAFF
CDR3 DNA: TGTGCCAGCAGCTTATTTACAGGGCTGAACACTGAAGCTTTCTTT
clone size: -
J gene: TRBJ1-1
V gene: TRBV7-2
D gene: -

CDR3 protein: CASSQEIGLAKQFF
CDR3 DNA: TGCGCCAGCAGCCAAGAAATAGGACTAGCAAAGCAGTTCTTC
clone size: -
J gene: TRBJ2-1
V gene: TRBV4-1
D gene: TRBD2

CDR3 protein: CASSEIQGGYGYTF
CDR3 DNA: TGTGCCAGCAGTGAAATACAGGGGGGTTATGGCTACACCTTC
clone size: few
J gene: TRBJ1-2
V gene: TRBV2
D gene: TRBD1

CDR3 protein: CASSGLAGGETQYF
CDR3 DNA: TGTGCCAGCAGCGGACTAGCGGGAGGGGAGACCCAGTACTTC
clone size: -
J gene: TRBJ2-5
V gene: TRBV27
D gene: TRBD2

CDR3 protein: CASSQDGGLAEAFF
CDR3 DNA: TGTGCCAGCAGCCAAGATGGAGGGCTGGCTGAAGCTTTCTTT
clone size: once
J gene: TRBJ1-1
V gene: TRBV14
D gene: -

CDR3 protein: CASSYSSGTRETQYF
CDR3 DNA: TGTGCCAGCAGCTACTCTAGCGGGACGCGAGAGACCCAGTACTTC
clone size: few
J gene: TRBJ2-5
V gene: TRBV11-2
D gene: TRBD2

CDR3 protein: CASSRSGRAAGELFF
CDR3 DNA: TGTGCCAGCAGCCGTAGCGGGAGGGCTGCCGGGGAGCTGTTTTTT
clone size: -
J gene: TRBJ2-2
V gene: TRBV14
D gene: TRBD2

CDR3 protein: CASSPGGRVETQYF
CDR3 DNA: TGTGCCAGCAGTCCTGGGGGGAGGGTGGAGACCCAGTACTTC
clone size: -
J gene: TRBJ2-5
V gene: TRBV28
D gene: TRBD2

CDR3 protein: CASSPSRWASYEQYF
CDR3 DNA: TGCGCCAGCAGCCCCTCCCGATGGGCGTCCTACGAGCAGTACTTC
clone size: -
J gene: TRBJ2-7
V gene: TRBV5-1
D gene: -

CDR3 protein: CASSYRLAEVTYEQYF
CDR3 DNA: TGTGCCAGCAGTTACCGACTAGCGGAGGTTACCTACGAGCAGTACTTC
clone size: once
J gene: TRBJ2-7
V gene: TRBV6-5
D gene: TRBD2

CDR3 protein: CSVEDRRGSYEQYF
CDR3 DNA: TGCAGCGTTGAAGATCGCCGGGGATCCTACGAGCAGTACTTC
clone size: -
J gene: TRBJ2-7
V gene: TRBV29-1
D gene: -

CDR3 protein: CASSLSGQPNTGELFF
CDR3 DNA: TGTGCCAGCAGTTTATCGGGACAGCCGAACACCGGGGAGCTGTTTTTT
clone size: -
J gene: TRBJ2-2
V gene: TRBV27
D gene: TRBD1

CDR3 protein: CASSLPGGGIYEQYF
CDR3 DNA: TGTGCCAGCAGCCTACCGGGAGGGGGCATATACGAGCAGTACTTC
clone size: -
J gene: TRBJ2-7
V gene: TRBV28
D gene: -

CDR3 protein: CASSLNKNTGELFF
CDR3 DNA: TGTGCCAGCAGTTTGAACAAGAACACCGGGGAGCTGTTTTTT
clone size: once
J gene: TRBJ2-2
V gene: TRBV6-1
D gene: -

CDR3 protein: CASSPLLTNEKLFF
CDR3 DNA: TGTGCCAGCAGCCCTCTTTTGACTAATGAAAAACTGTTTTTT
clone size: once
J gene: TRBJ1-4
V gene: TRBV28
D gene: -

CDR3 protein: CASSLLVGSDRYFGQYF
CDR3 DNA: TGTGCCAGCAGCTTGTTGGTGGGAAGCGACAGGTATTTCGGGCAGTACTTC
clone size: -
J gene: TRBJ2-7
V gene: TRBV5-4
D gene: -

CDR3 protein: CATSRDMTGIYGYTF
CDR3 DNA: TGTGCCACCAGCAGAGACATGACAGGAATCTATGGCTACACCTTC
clone size: -
J gene: TRBJ1-2
V gene: TRBV15
D gene: -

CDR3 protein: CASSLSGTGLLPYEQYF
CDR3 DNA: TGTGCCAGCAGCTTATCTGGGACAGGCCTCCTACCCTACGAGCAGTACTTC
clone size: -
J gene: TRBJ2-7
V gene: TRBV7-2
D gene: TRBD1

CDR3 protein: CAWIGTPGNTIYF
CDR3 DNA: TGTGCCTGGATAGGGACTCCTGGAAACACCATATATTTT
clone size: -
J gene: TRBJ1-3
V gene: TRBV30
D gene: -

CDR3 protein: CASSLFRGDTQYF
CDR3 DNA: TGTGCCAGCAGTTTATTTAGGGGAGATACGCAGTATTTT
clone size: -
J gene: TRBJ2-3
V gene: TRBV27
D gene: -

CDR3 protein: CASSSGSGQGVRDTQYF
CDR3 DNA: TGTGCCAGCAGCTCGGGGTCGGGACAGGGAGTAAGAGATACGCAGTATTTT
clone size: -
J gene: TRBJ2-3
V gene: TRBV7-9
D gene: TRBD1

CDR3 protein: CATGTGGFDTEAFF
CDR3 DNA: TGTGCCACTGGGACAGGGGGCTTTGACACTGAAGCTTTCTTT
clone size: -
J gene: TRBJ1-1
V gene: TRBV19
D gene: TRBD1

CDR3 protein: CASSQGRLAGVGLTYNEQFF
CDR3 DNA: TGTGCCAGCAGCCAAGGTAGACTAGCGGGAGTGGGACTTACCTACAATGAGCAGTTCTTC
clone size: -
J gene: TRBJ2-1
V gene: TRBV7-8
D gene: TRBD2

CDR3 protein: CASSLSTGNTGELFF
CDR3 DNA: TGCGCCAGCAGCTTGAGTACAGGGAACACCGGGGAGCTGTTTTTT
clone size: -
J gene: TRBJ2-2
V gene: TRBV5-1
D gene: -

CDR3 protein: CASSQPPLGASGRPDASYEQYF
CDR3 DNA: TGCGCCAGCAGCCAACCCCCCCTCGGGGCTAGCGGGAGGCCCGACGCAAGCTACGAGCAGTACTTC
clone size: -
J gene: TRBJ2-7
V gene: TRBV4-1
D gene: TRBD2

CDR3 protein: CASSGEAGVSNEQFF
CDR3 DNA: TGTGCCAGCAGCGGGGAAGCGGGAGTGTCTAATGAGCAGTTCTTC
clone size: -
J gene: TRBJ2-1
V gene: TRBV9
D gene: TRBD2

CDR3 protein: CAISGAGGQYF
CDR3 DNA: TGTGCCATCAGTGGGGCAGGTGGGCAGTACTTC
clone size: -
J gene: TRBJ2-7
V gene: TRBV10-3
D gene: -

CDR3 protein: CASQSSSDNTGELFF
CDR3 DNA: TGCGCCAGCCAAAGTTCTTCAGATAACACCGGGGAGCTGTTTTTT
clone size: -
J gene: TRBJ2-2
V gene: TRBV5-1
D gene: -

CDR3 protein: CASREGLASTDTQYF
CDR3 DNA: TGTGCCAGCAGGGAAGGACTAGCGAGCACAGATACGCAGTATTTT
clone size: -
J gene: TRBJ2-3
V gene: TRBV6-1
D gene: TRBD2

CDR3 protein: CASSDLLRGRSDTQYF
CDR3 DNA: TGTGCCAGCAGTGATTTATTGCGAGGCCGGTCAGATACGCAGTATTTT
clone size: -
J gene: TRBJ2-3
V gene: TRBV2
D gene: -

CDR3 protein: CAWSSGVLETQYF
CDR3 DNA: TGTGCCTGGAGTTCAGGGGTTCTGGAGACCCAGTACTTC
clone size: -
J gene: TRBJ2-5
V gene: TRBV30
D gene: -

CDR3 protein: CASSQPSGSREQYF
CDR3 DNA: TGTGCCAGCAGTCAGCCTAGCGGGAGTAGAGAGCAGTACTTC
clone size: -
J gene: TRBJ2-5
V gene: TRBV28
D gene: TRBD2

CDR3 protein: CASSRHPGGTGELFF
CDR3 DNA: TGTGCCAGCAGCCGACATCCAGGGGGCACCGGGGAGCTGTTTTTT
clone size: -
J gene: TRBJ2-2
V gene: TRBV14
D gene: TRBD1

CDR3 protein: CASSLGAAQPQHF
CDR3 DNA: TGTGCCAGCAGTTTGGGTGCGGCTCAGCCCCAGCATTTT
clone size: once
J gene: TRBJ1-5
V gene: TRBV28
D gene: -

CDR3 protein: CASSQARQGDQPQHF
CDR3 DNA: TGTGCCAGCAGCCAAGCTCGTCAGGGGGATCAGCCCCAGCATTTT
clone size: -
J gene: TRBJ1-5
V gene: TRBV4-2
D gene: TRBD1

CDR3 protein: CASSYGAGANTEAFF
CDR3 DNA: TGTGCCAGCAGTTACGGCGCAGGGGCGAACACTGAAGCTTTCTTT
clone size: once
J gene: TRBJ1-1
V gene: TRBV6-6
D gene: -

CDR3 protein: CASSRLAGVAEQYF
CDR3 DNA: TGTGCCAGCAGTAGGCTAGCGGGAGTGGCCGAGCAGTACTTC
clone size: -
J gene: TRBJ2-7
V gene: TRBV2
D gene: TRBD2

CDR3 protein: CASSPLAQSPGPQHF
CDR3 DNA: TGTGCCAGCAGTCCCCTTGCCCAGAGTCCAGGGCCCCAGCATTTT
clone size: -
J gene: TRBJ1-5
V gene: TRBV27
D gene: -

CDR3 protein: CASSQLSEGYRETQYF
CDR3 DNA: TGCGCCAGCAGCCAACTGAGCGAAGGGTACAGGGAGACCCAGTACTTC
clone size: -
J gene: TRBJ2-5
V gene: TRBV4-1
D gene: -